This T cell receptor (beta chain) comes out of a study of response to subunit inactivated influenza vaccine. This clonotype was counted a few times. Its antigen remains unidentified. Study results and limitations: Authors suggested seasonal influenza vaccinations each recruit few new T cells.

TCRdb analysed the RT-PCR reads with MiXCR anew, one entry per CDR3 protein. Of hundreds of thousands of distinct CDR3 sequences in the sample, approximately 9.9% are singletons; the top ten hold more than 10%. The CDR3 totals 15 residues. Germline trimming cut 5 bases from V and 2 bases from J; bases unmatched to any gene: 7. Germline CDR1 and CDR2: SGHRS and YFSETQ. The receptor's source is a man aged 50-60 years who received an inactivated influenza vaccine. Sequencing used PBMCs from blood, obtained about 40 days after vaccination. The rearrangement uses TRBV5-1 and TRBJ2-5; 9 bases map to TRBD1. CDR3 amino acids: CASRLMGQGQETQYF. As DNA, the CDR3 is TGCGCCAGCAGACTGATGGGACAGGGACAAGAGACCCAGTACTTC.